This TCR beta chain was sequenced during a study of blood T cell repertoires in COVID-19. Whole-study context: Some COVID-19 samples were acute and others convalescent; all came from the United States, Italy and Spain. From T cells, B-cell-depleted T cells, or PBMCs came the material, which was cDNA or gDNA.

Germline CDR1 reads MNHEY; CDR2 reads SVGAGI. Germline trimming cut 2 bases from V and 0 bases from J; bases unmatched to any gene: 2. This CDR3 has 15 residues. On this clone itself: A read error may be the cause here, since a much bigger clone is one base away.

How the authors handled the data: Nucleated cell counts were estimated from reference gene primer amplification. Data came from immunoSEQ multiplex PCR; TCRdb stores just in-frame clones and leaves some out. Clone size and V and J calls were adopted from that table, with D and trimming inferred from the DNA. Here the sample spans about 160,000 clones, about three quarters being singletons. This rearrangement joins TRBV6-5 to TRBJ1-1, with 8 bases identical to TRBD1. Sample: peripheral blood. This TCR was sampled from a man between 65 and 85 years old with acute or convalescent COVID-19. The CDR3 reads CASSYVGQVNTEAFF. DNA for the CDR3: TGTGCCAGCAGTTACGTGGGACAGGTGAACACTGAAGCTTTCTTT.